Reported below is one T cell receptor (beta chain). Its target is not known. An end of the junction differs from the germline gene, which may be a read error. This specimen belongs to a study of breast tumors, draining lymph nodes, adjacent tissues. Study outcomes and limitations: Tumor repertoires ranked between lymph nodes and nontumor tissue in diversity, with V and J gene preferences. Compared with basal-like, luminal-like tumors shared significantly more repertoire with nontumor tissue.

Breast cancer patients provided tissue from their axillary draining lymph nodes. The germline CDR1 and CDR2 sequences are SGHAT and FQNNGV. The CDR3 runs to 17 residues. TCRdb independently ran MiXCR on the multiplex PCR reads; one entry per CDR3 protein. This table holds approximately 130,000 distinct CDR3 sequences, 20% to 25% found once. The sequencing sample was made of axillary lymph node tissue. The origin of this receptor is a female donor with breast cancer. Some clones in this sample may be carry-over from other donors' samples. The V call is TRBV11-2, the J call TRBJ2-1, with TRBD1 matching over 9 bases. For the CDR3, the DNA is TGTGCCAGCAGCTTAGGGGTAACAGGGGGCTCCTACGATGAGCAGTTCTTC. Translation: CASSLGVTGGSYDEQFF. Combining the CDR3 with reference TRBV11-2 and TRBJ2-1 gives the whole variable domain EAGVAQSPRYKIIEKRQSVAFWCNPISGHATLYWYQQILGQGPKLLIQFQNNGVVDDSQLPKDRFSAERLKGVDSTLKIQPAKLEDSAVYLCASSLGVTGGSYDEQFFGPGTRLTVL.